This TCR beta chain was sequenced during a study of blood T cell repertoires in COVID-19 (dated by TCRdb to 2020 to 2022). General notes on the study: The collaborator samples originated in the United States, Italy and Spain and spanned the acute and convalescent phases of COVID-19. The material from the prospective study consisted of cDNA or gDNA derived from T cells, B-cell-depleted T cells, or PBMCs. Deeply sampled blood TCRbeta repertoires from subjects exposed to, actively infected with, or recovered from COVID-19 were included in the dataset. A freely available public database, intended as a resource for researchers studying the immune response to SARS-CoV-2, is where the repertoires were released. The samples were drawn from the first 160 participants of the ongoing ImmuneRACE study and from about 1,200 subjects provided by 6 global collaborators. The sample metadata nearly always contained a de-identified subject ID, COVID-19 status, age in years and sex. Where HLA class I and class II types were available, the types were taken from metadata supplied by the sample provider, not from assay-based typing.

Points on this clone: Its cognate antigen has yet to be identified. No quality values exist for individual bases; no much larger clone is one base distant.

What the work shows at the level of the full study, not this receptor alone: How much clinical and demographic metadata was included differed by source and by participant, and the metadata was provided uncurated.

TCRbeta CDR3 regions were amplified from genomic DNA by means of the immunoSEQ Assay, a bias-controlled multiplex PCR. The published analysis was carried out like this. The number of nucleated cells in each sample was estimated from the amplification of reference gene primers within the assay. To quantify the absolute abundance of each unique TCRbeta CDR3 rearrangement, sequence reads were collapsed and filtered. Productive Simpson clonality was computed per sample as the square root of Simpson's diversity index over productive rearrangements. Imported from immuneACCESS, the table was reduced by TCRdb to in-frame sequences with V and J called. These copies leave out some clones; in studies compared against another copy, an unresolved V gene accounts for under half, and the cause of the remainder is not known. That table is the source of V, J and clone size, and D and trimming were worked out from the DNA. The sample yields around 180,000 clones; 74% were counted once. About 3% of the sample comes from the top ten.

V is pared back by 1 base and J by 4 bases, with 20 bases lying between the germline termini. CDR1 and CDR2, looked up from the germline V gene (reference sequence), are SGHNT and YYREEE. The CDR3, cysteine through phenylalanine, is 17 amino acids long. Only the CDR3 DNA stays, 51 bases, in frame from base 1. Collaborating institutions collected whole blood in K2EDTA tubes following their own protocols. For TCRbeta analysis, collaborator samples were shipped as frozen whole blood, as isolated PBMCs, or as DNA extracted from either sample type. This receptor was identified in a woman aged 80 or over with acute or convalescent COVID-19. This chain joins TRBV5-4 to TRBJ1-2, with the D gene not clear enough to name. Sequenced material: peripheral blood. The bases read TGTGCCAGCAGCTTGCCGCCGACCCAACTAGGAAGCTATGGCTACACCTTC. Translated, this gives CASSLPPTQLGSYGYTF.